The 19 T cell receptor beta chains in this list originate from one sample, sequenced in a study of beta chain features in type 1 diabetes. Reverse transcription of all isolated RNA meant that expressed TCRB transcripts were sequenced. The data were produced by immunoSEQ multiplex PCR, yet TCRdb's version contains in-frame clones alone and is incomplete. Of some 22,000 clones in the sample, about three fifths were seen once. Their antigens remain unidentified. Study-level findings and limits: Type 1 diabetes patients showed a moderate but significant shortening of TCRB CDR3s in all four CD4+ subsets.

The specimen sequenced was stem cell memory CD4+ T cells from blood. The origin of the receptors is a man aged 18 to 29 with type 1 diabetes.

The rearrangement joins TRBV10-1 to TRBJ2-7; 9 nucleotides line up with TRBD2. Germline values: CDR1 WNHNN, CDR2 SYGVQD (reference sequence). The CDR3 contains 14 residues. V shed 11 bases, J shed 1 base, and the junction held 9 bases outside the gene matches. Written as DNA, the CDR3 is TGCGCCGCTGGACTAGCGAAACAGTCCTACGAGCAGTACTTC. It codes for CAAGLAKQSYEQYF.

The chain has TRBV28 and TRBJ2-1; 10 nucleotides line up with TRBD2. The ends lost 7 bases at V and 8 bases at J; junction bases unmatched: 8. Germline V gene lookup returns CDR1 MDHEN and CDR2 SYDVKM. The CDR3 totals 14 residues. The CDR3 DNA follows: TGTGCCAGCATAAGCGGGAGGGGGAGGGATGAGCAGTTCTTC. Protein product: CASISGRGRDEQFF.

This clone has only a few counts. For the CDR3, the DNA is TGTGCCAGCAGTTTACCCCGGGTGCCGGGACAGGGGAATAACTATGGCTACACCTTC. Its protein is CASSLPRVPGQGNNYGYTF. V usage is TRBV27 and J usage is TRBJ1-2; the match to TRBD1 covers 10 bases. Germline V CDR1 and CDR2: MNHEY, SMNVEV (reference sequence). V lost 2 bases to trimming and J lost 1 base; unmatched junction nucleotides: 13. This CDR3 has 19 amino acids.

CDR3 residues: CASSPQTGSYNEQFF. CDR3 in DNA: TGTGCCAGCTCACCCCAGACAGGGTCTTACAATGAGCAGTTCTTC. This sequence joins TRBV18 and TRBJ2-1; 7 nucleotides align to TRBD1. The CDR3 runs 15 residues. Germline V gene data show CDR1 as KGHSH and CDR2 as LQKENI. J gave up 4 bases and V 3 bases, and 6 bases lay outside the gene matches. Supplemented by reference TRBV18 and TRBJ2-1, the full variable domain reads NAGVMQNPRHLVRRRGQEARLRCSPMKGHSHVYWYRQLPEEGLKFMVYLQKENIIDESGMPKERFSAEFPKEGPSILRIQQVVRGDSAAYFCASSPQTGSYNEQFFGPGTRLTVL.

The V call is TRBV2, the J call TRBJ1-1, with D hard to call. The CDR3 is 14 amino acids. The ends were cut back, 8 bases at V and 1 base at J, with 14 bases in the middle. CDR1 is SNHLY and CDR2 is FYNNEI in the germline V gene. The CDR3: CASGEDRTNTEAFF. CDR3 sequence (DNA): TGTGCCAGCGGGGAGGACCGAACGAACACTGAAGCTTTCTTT.

This clone was seen just once. The genes are TRBV6-5 and TRBJ2-6; 7 bases fit TRBD1. Germline trimming cut 6 bases from V and 3 bases from J; bases unmatched to any gene: 5. The CDR3 runs to 15 residues. Germline loops: CDR1 MNHEY, CDR2 SVGAGI. In nucleotides, the CDR3 is TGTGCCAGCAGGTACAGGGGCGTTGGGGCCAACGTCCTGACTTTC. The encoded protein is CASRYRGVGANVLTF.

V is TRBV5-8 and J is TRBJ2-7, with a possible D match to TRBD2 (5 bases). This CDR3 region has 15 residues. Germline V gene sequence: CDR1 SGHTS, CDR2 YDEGEE. With 5 bases removed from V and 0 bases from J, the gap between germline ends came to 15 bases. The CDR3 loop is CASSPGWHLSYEQYF. CDR3 nucleotides: TGTGCCAGCAGTCCGGGGTGGCACCTCTCCTACGAGCAGTACTTC.

CDR3 sequence (DNA): TGTGCCAGCTCACCACCAACGGGACTAGCGGGGCCCGATGCTCGGACCCAGTACTTC. Translated: CASSPPTGLAGPDARTQYF. The chain joins TRBV18 to TRBJ2-5, with 13 positions matching TRBD2. The J segment lost 7 bases and the V segment lost 0 bases, leaving 14 bases of the junction unmatched. The CDR3 spans 19 residues. Germline-derived CDR1 and CDR2 are KGHSH and LQKENI. The full variable domain, its missing parts supplied by reference TRBV18 and TRBJ2-5, is NAGVMQNPRHLVRRRGQEARLRCSPMKGHSHVYWYRQLPEEGLKFMVYLQKENIIDESGMPKERFSAEFPKEGPSILRIQQVVRGDSAAYFCASSPPTGLAGPDARTQYFGPGTRLLVL.

The chain is built from TRBV5-1 and TRBJ2-5; 8 bases are a match to TRBD2. The J call is in doubt because the DNA end fits TRBJ2-7 better. The CDR3 has 16 amino acids. Germline CDR1 SGHRS, CDR2 YFSETQ. The CDR3 DNA reads TGCGCCAGCAGCTTGGATTGGCGGGGGGAAACCTACGAGCAGTACTTC. Translation: CASSLDWRGETYEQYF.

In nucleotides, the CDR3 is TGTGCCAGCAGTCCCGGGACAGGGAACTATGGCTACACCTTC. Protein product: CASSPGTGNYGYTF. The chain links TRBV2 to TRBJ1-2, with 9 positions matching TRBD1. V lost 5 bases, J lost 2 bases, and 3 bases stayed unmatched. The CDR3 runs to 14 residues. Germline V gene lookup returns CDR1 SNHLY and CDR2 FYNNEI. Drawing the rest from reference TRBV2 and TRBJ1-2, the complete variable domain is EPEVTQTPSHQVTQMGQEVILRCVPISNHLYFYWYRQILGQKVEFLVSFYNNEISEKSEIFDDQFSVERPDGSNFTLKIRSTKLEDSAMYFCASSPGTGNYGYTFGSGTRLTVV.

This clone has only a few counts. The rearrangement links TRBV29-1 to TRBJ2-4; maybe TRBD1 (6 bases). V was shortened by 5 bases and J by 9 bases, with 11 bases between the two germline ends. Germline V gene sequence: CDR1 SQVTM, CDR2 ANQGSEA. This CDR3 comprises 11 residues. The CDR3 sequence is CSVSTGSIQYF. Written as DNA, the CDR3 is TGCAGCGTTTCGACAGGAAGCATTCAGTACTTC.

This clone showed up just a few times. This chain joins TRBV18 and TRBJ2-7, with 7 bases that match TRBD1. The CDR3 consists of 16 residues. Germline V gives CDR1 KGHSH, CDR2 LQKENI. Trimming took 3 bases from V and 6 from J; bases not matched to a gene: 14. DNA of the CDR3: TGTGCCAGCTCACCGAACCCGGGGACAGATTTCCCCGAGCAGTACTTC. Its protein is CASSPNPGTDFPEQYF.

The chain joins TRBV2 to TRBJ1-1; no firm D call. In germline, CDR1 is SNHLY, CDR2 FYNNEI. The CDR3 sequence is 15 residues long. Trimming removed 2 bases from V and 6 bases from J, with 16 bases in between. DNA for the CDR3: TGTGCCAGCAGTGAAATGGGCCTGCCCAGGTCTGAAGCTTTCTTT. It is translated as CASSEMGLPRSEAFF.

This CDR3 reads CALGQGASSNQPQHF. CDR3 DNA: TGTGCCTTGGGACAGGGGGCAAGTAGCAATCAGCCCCAGCATTTT. This sequence joins TRBV30 and TRBJ1-5; 12 bases line up with TRBD1. V gave up 7 bases and J gave up 0 bases; unmatched junction bases: 4. Germline V CDR1 and CDR2: GTSNPN, SVGIG (reference sequence). The CDR3 totals 15 residues.

This clone was observed a few times. The rearrangement links TRBV5-4 to TRBJ2-1, with a tentative D call TRBD2 (5 bases). Trimming cost V 4 bases and J 0 bases, with 11 bases left between them. Germline V lookup: CDR1 SGHNT, CDR2 YYREEE (reference sequence). CDR3 length: 15 residues. The CDR3 spells CASSRGPSSYNEQFF. The CDR3, as DNA: TGTGCCAGCAGCCGCGGGCCTAGCTCCTACAATGAGCAGTTCTTC. The whole variable domain, remainder taken from reference TRBV5-4 and TRBJ2-1, is ETGVTQSPTHLIKTRGQQVTLRCSSQSGHNTVSWYQQALGQGPQFIFQYYREEENGRGNFPPRFSGLQFPNYSSELNVNALELDDSALYLCASSRGPSSYNEQFFGPGTRLTVL.

This rearrangement joins TRBV6-5 to TRBJ1-2; D not resolved. Germline V gives CDR1 MNHEY, CDR2 SVGAGI. Trimming left V 5 bases short and J 0 bases short, with 7 bases between. CDR3 length: 13 residues. The CDR3 loop is CASSLTTNYGYTF. The DNA of the CDR3 is TGTGCCAGCAGTCTCACAACTAACTATGGCTACACCTTC.

The rearrangement links TRBV7-2 to TRBJ2-1, with 7 positions matching TRBD1. The germline V gene has CDR1 SGHTA and CDR2 FQGNSA. Trimming removed 3 bases from V and 16 bases from J; junction bases left unmatched: 12. CDR3 size: 13 residues. This CDR3 is CASSFGQARNQFF. CDR3 coding DNA: TGTGCCAGCAGCTTCGGACAGGCCCGCAATCAATTCTTC.

This clone appeared a few times. The chain uses TRBV28 and TRBJ2-4; D is possibly TRBD1 (7 bases). The germline V gene has CDR1 MDHEN and CDR2 SYDVKM. The V gene lost 6 bases and the J gene lost 8 bases, with 23 bases spanning the gap. The CDR3 extends over 16 amino acids. CDR3 sequence: CASRGLGARRGHIQYF. The CDR3 coding sequence is TGTGCCAGCAGGGGCCTTGGCGCAAGGAGGGGGCACATTCAGTACTTC.

This clone has only a few counts. CDR3 coding DNA: TGCGCCAGCAGCGTGGCCGGGACAGGGGGTGAAAAACTGTTTTTT. It encodes CASSVAGTGGEKLFF. The rearrangement links TRBV5-1 to TRBJ1-4, with 11 nucleotides matching TRBD1. Germline V gene lookup returns CDR1 SGHRS and CDR2 YFSETQ. V shed 4 bases and J 7 bases; nucleotides not matched to a gene: 6. There are 15 residues in the CDR3.